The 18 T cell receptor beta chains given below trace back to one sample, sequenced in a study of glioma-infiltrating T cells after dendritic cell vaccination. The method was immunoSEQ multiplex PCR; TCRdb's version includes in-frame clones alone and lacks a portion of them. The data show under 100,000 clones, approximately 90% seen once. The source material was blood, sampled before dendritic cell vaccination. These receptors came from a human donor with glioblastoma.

This CDR3 reads CASSLLSETQYF. The CDR3 DNA follows: TGTGCCAGCAGCCTACTGTCTGAGACCCAGTACTTC. The genes are TRBV28 and TRBJ2-5; D remains unclear. Germline V lookup: CDR1 MDHEN, CDR2 SYDVKM. The CDR3 sequence is 12 residues long. With 6 bases removed from V and 5 bases from J, the gap between germline ends came to 10 bases.

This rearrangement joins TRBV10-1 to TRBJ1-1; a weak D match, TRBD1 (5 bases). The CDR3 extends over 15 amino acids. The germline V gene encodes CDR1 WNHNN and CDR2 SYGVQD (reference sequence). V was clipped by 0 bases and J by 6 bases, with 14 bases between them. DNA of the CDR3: TGCGCCAGCAGTGAGTCGAAACAGGTGGGCGCTGAAGCTTTCTTT. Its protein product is CASSESKQVGAEAFF.

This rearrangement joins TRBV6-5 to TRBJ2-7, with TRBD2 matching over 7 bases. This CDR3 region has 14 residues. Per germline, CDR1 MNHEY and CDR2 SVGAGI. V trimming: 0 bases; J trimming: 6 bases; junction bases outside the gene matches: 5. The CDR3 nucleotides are TGTGCCAGCAGTTACTCGGGTGGGAGGGTCGAGCAGTACTTC. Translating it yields CASSYSGGRVEQYF.

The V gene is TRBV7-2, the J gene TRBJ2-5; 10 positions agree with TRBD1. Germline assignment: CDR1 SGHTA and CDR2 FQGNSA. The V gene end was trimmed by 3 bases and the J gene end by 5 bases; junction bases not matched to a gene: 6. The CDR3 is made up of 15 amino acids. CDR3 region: CASSFDRGRGETQYF. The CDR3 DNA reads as TGTGCCAGCAGCTTCGACAGGGGGCGAGGGGAGACCCAGTACTTC.

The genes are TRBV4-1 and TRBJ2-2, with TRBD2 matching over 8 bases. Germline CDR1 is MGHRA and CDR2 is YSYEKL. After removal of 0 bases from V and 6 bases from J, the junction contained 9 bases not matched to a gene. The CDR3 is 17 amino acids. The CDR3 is CASSQDILAGGAGELFF. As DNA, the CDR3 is TGCGCCAGCAGCCAAGATATCCTAGCGGGTGGGGCCGGGGAGCTGTTTTTT.

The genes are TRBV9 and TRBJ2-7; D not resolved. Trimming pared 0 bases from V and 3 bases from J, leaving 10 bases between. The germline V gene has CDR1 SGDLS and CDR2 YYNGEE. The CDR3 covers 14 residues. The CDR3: CASSVVEESYEQYF. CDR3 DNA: TGTGCCAGCAGCGTAGTTGAGGAGAGCTACGAGCAGTACTTC.

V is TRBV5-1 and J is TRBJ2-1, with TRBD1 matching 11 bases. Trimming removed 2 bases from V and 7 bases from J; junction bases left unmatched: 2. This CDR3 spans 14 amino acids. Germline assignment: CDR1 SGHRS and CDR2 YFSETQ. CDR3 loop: CASSFGQGANEQFF. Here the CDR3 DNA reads TGCGCCAGCAGCTTTGGACAGGGGGCTAATGAGCAGTTCTTC.

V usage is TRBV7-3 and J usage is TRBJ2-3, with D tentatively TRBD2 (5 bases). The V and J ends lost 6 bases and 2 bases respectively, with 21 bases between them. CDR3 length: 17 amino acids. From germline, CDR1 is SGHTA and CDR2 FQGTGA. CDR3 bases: TGTGCCAGCAGGACATCCGGGTGGGGTCGGGACACAGATACGCAGTATTTT. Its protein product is CASRTSGWGRDTDTQYF.

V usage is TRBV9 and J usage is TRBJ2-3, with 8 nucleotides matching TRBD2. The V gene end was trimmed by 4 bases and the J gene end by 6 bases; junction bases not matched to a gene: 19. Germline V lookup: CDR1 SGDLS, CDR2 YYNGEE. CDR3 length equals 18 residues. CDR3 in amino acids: CASSPETGGNNLGDTQYF. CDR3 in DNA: TGTGCCAGCAGCCCAGAGACGGGGGGGAATAACCTGGGGGATACGCAGTATTTT. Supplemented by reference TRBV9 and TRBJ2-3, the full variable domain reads DSGVTQTPKHLITATGQRVTLRCSPRSGDLSVYWYQQSLDQGLQFLIQYYNGEERAKGNILERFSAQQFPDLHSELNLSSLELGDSALYFCASSPETGGNNLGDTQYFGPGTRLTVL.

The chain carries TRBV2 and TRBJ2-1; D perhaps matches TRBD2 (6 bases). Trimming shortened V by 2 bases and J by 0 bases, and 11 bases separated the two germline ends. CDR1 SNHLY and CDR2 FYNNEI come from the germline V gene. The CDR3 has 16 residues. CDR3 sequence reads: CASSELEGSSYNEQFF. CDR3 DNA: TGTGCCAGCAGTGAACTGGAGGGTAGCTCCTACAATGAGCAGTTCTTC.

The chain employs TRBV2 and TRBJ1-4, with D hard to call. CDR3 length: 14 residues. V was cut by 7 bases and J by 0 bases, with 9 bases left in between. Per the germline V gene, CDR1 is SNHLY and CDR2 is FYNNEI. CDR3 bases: TGTGCCAGCACTTACTTTGCAACTAATGAAAAACTGTTTTTT. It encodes CASTYFATNEKLFF.

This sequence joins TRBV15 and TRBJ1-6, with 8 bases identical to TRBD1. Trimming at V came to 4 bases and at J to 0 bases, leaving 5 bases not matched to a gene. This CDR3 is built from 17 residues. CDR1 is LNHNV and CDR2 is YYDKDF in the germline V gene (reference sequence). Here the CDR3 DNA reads TGTGCCACCAGCACCAGGACAGGGAGCTCCTATAATTCACCCCTCCACTTT. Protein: CATSTRTGSSYNSPLHF.

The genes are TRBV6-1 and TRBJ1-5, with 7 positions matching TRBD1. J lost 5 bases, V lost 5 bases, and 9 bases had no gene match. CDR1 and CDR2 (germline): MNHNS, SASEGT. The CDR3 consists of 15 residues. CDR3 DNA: TGTGCCAGCAGTCCAACAGGGGCGGCCGATCAGCCCCAGCATTTT. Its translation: CASSPTGAADQPQHF.

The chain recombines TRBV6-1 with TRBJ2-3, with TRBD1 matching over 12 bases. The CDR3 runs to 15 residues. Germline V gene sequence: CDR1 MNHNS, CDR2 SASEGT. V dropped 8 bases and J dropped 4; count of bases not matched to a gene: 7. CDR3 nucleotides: TGTGCCAGCGGGAGGGACAGGGGGCGTCCAGATACGCAGTATTTT. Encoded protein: CASGRDRGRPDTQYF.

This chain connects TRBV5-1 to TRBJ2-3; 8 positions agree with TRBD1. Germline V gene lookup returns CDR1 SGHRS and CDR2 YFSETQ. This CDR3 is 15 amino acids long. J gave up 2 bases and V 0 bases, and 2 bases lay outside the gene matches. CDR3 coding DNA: TGCGCCAGCAGCTTGGACAGGGGGTTCACAGATACGCAGTATTTT. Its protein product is CASSLDRGFTDTQYF.

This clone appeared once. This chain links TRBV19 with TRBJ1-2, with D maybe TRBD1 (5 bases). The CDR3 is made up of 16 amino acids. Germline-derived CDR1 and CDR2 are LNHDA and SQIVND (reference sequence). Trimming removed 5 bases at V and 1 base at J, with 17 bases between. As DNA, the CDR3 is TGTGCCAGTAGTTCCCGGGGGGGGGAACGTAACTATGGCTACACCTTC. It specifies CASSSRGGERNYGYTF. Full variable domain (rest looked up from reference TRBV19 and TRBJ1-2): DGGITQSPKYLFRKEGQNVTLSCEQNLNHDAMYWYRQDPGQGLRLIYYSQIVNDFQKGDIAEGYSVSREKKESFPLTVTSAQKNPTAFYLCASSSRGGERNYGYTFGSGTRLTVV.

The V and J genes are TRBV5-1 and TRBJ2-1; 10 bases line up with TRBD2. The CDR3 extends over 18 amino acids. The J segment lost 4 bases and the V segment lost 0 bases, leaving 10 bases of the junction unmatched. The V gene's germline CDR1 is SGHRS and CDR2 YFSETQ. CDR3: CASSLVASGSANYNEQFF. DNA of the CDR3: TGCGCCAGCAGCTTGGTTGCTAGCGGGAGCGCAAATTACAATGAGCAGTTCTTC. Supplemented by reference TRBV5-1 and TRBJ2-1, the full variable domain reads KAGVTQTPRYLIKTRGQQVTLSCSPISGHRSVSWYQQTPGQGLQFLFEYFSETQRNKGNFPGRFSGRQFSNSRSEMNVSTLELGDSALYLCASSLVASGSANYNEQFFGPGTRLTVL.

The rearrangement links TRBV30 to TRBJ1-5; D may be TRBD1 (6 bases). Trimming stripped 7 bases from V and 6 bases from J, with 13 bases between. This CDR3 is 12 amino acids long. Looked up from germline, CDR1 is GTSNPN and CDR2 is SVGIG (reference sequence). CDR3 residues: CAYAGVSQPQHF. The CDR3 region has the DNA TGTGCCTACGCAGGGGTGAGTCAGCCCCAGCATTTT.